A single sample gave rise to the 20 T cell receptor beta chains below, sequenced in a study of naive and memory T cell subsets. Regarding the study as a whole: Naive repertoires, especially CD8, held a few larger clonotypes, possibly memory cells re-expressing CD45RA.

For these TCRs, the target antigens are not known. Two oligonucleotides, mixed equimolar, formed the beta constant-region primer covering TRBC1 and TRBC2. Nested alpha and beta constant-region primers with the SP2 primer drove four PCR rounds on ligated cDNA. Each CDR3 protein is one row after TCRdb ran MiXCR on the UMI-ligation and nested PCR reads. The repertoire consists of 85,000 to 130,000 distinct CDR3 sequences, with about 14% occurring once and the leading ten covering about 3%. The specimen was naive CD8+ T cells from blood. The receptors shown here come from a human donor in good health.

The gene calls are TRBV7-8 and TRBJ1-3; D ambiguous. V gave up 2 bases and J gave up 2 bases, with 7 bases separating them. This CDR3 has 14 residues. Germline V CDR1 and CDR2: SGHVS, FQNEAQ. The CDR3 nucleotides read TGTGCCAGCAGCTTATTGCCAGCTGGAAACACCATATATTTT. It is translated as CASSLLPAGNTIYF. The whole variable domain, remainder taken from reference TRBV7-8 and TRBJ1-3, is GAGVSQSPRYKVAKRGQDVALRCDPISGHVSLFWYQQALGQGPEFLTYFQNEAQLDKSGLPSDRFFAERPEGSVSTLKIQRTQQEDSAVYLCASSLLPAGNTIYFGEGSWLTVV.

This clonotype was recorded many times. This rearrangement joins TRBV5-1 to TRBJ1-1, with D possibly TRBD1 on 5 matching bases. The CDR3 contains 14 residues. V was shortened by 0 bases and J by 11 bases, with 17 bases between the two germline ends. The V gene's germline CDR1 is SGHRS and CDR2 YFSETQ. The CDR3 sequence is CASSLARASYDAFF. CDR3 nucleotides: TGCGCCAGCAGCTTGGCCAGGGCATCGTACGACGCTTTCTTT.

Only a few counts were recorded for this clonotype. The chain couples TRBV29-1 to TRBJ1-2; tentative D call: TRBD1 (6 bases). V shed 6 bases and J shed 6 bases, with 17 bases lying between them. CDR1 SQVTM and CDR2 ANQGSEA come from the germline V gene. This CDR3 comprises 13 residues. CDR3: CSVGPQGSDGYTF. The CDR3, as DNA: TGCAGCGTCGGACCACAGGGTTCTGATGGCTACACCTTC.

On this clonotype: A much more abundant neighbour one base away suggests this may be a read error. The chain recombines TRBV5-6 with TRBJ2-1; D is possibly TRBD1 or TRBD2 (5 bases each). Germline loops: CDR1 SGHDT, CDR2 YYEEEE. CDR3 length equals 14 residues. The CDR3 nucleotides are TGTGCCACTCAGGGTGAGGACTCCTACAATAAGCAGTTCTTC. It specifies CATQGEDSYNKQFF.

This clonotype came up many times. The chain combines TRBV29-1 with TRBJ2-7; D may be TRBD1 or TRBD2 (6 bases each). This CDR3 has 14 residues. With 7 bases removed from V and 4 bases from J, the gap between germline ends came to 20 bases. CDR1 SQVTM and CDR2 ANQGSEA come from the germline V gene. This CDR3 reads CSAGAGLKKYEQYF. The CDR3 DNA is TGCAGCGCGGGGGCGGGACTCAAAAAATACGAGCAGTACTTC.

This chain connects TRBV24-1 to TRBJ1-2; no clear D. Germline V gene lookup returns CDR1 KGHDR and CDR2 SFDVKD. This CDR3 contains 13 residues. The V and J ends lost 5 bases and 5 bases respectively, with 11 bases between them. CDR3 sequence reads: CATSGGTAYGYTF. In DNA, the CDR3 is TGTGCCACCAGTGGAGGAACAGCGTATGGCTACACCTTC.

This clonotype was observed many times. The CDR3 region has the DNA TGTGCCAGCAGCTTAGCCCCTGGGCGGAATTACGAGCAGTACTTC. Protein product: CASSLAPGRNYEQYF. The chain uses TRBV7-3 and TRBJ2-7, with D uncertain. The CDR3 has 15 residues. Germline V gene sequence: CDR1 SGHTA, CDR2 FQGTGA. The V gene lost 2 bases and the J gene lost 4 bases, with 15 bases spanning the gap.

In its sample, this clonotype was seen a few times. CDR3 sequence reads: CASQDRGSYNSPLHF. The CDR3, as DNA: TGTGCCAGCCAGGACAGGGGTTCCTATAATTCACCCCTCCACTTT. The V call is TRBV3-1, the J call TRBJ1-6; 9 nucleotides match TRBD1. The germline V gene encodes CDR1 LGHDT and CDR2 YNNKEL (reference sequence). This CDR3 spans 15 amino acids. V lost 8 bases and J lost 1; bases outside the gene matches: 3.

This clonotype has only a few counts. The chain is built from TRBV2 and TRBJ2-5; 8 nucleotides line up with TRBD1. CDR3 size: 18 residues. Per germline, CDR1 SNHLY and CDR2 FYNNEI. Losses at the gene ends were 5 bases for V and 0 bases for J; bases not matched to a gene: 14. CDR3 nucleotides: TGTGCCAGCAGTCTGACCACGACAGGGGCCTTACACCAAGAGACCCAGTACTTC. Protein sequence: CASSLTTTGALHQETQYF.

The rearrangement links TRBV7-9 to TRBJ2-4; D is unclear. Trimming stripped 1 base from V and 6 bases from J, with 7 bases between. The CDR3 is made up of 13 amino acids. Per the germline V gene, CDR1 is SEHNR and CDR2 is FQNEAQ (reference sequence). The chain's CDR3 is CASSLGPRNIQYF. CDR3 coding DNA: TGTGCCAGCAGCTTAGGTCCAAGAAACATTCAGTACTTC.

The genes are TRBV6-5 and TRBJ1-1; the D is unclear. Germline V gives CDR1 MNHEY, CDR2 SVGAGI. V lost 4 bases and J lost 3, with 15 bases in between. CDR3 length: 15 residues. CDR3 nucleotides: TGTGCCAGCAGTTCCAACCAGGTTGTGTACACTGAAGCTTTCTTT. As protein: CASSSNQVVYTEAFF.

In its sample, this clonotype was seen many times. The rearrangement joins TRBV6-1 to TRBJ2-1, with a tentative D call TRBD1 (5 bases). CDR1 MNHNS and CDR2 SASEGT come from the germline V gene. The CDR3 length is 19 residues. V lost 10 bases, J lost 0 bases, and 28 bases lay in between. The CDR3 sequence: CATLGLGLPGKSSYNEQFF. The CDR3, as DNA: TGTGCCACCTTGGGGCTAGGTTTACCGGGTAAGAGCTCCTACAATGAGCAGTTCTTC.

V is TRBV2 and J is TRBJ2-1; 8 nucleotides agree with TRBD2. This CDR3 spans 15 amino acids. Germline CDR1 SNHLY, CDR2 FYNNEI. The junction had 11 bases not matched to a gene; V was cut back by 4 bases and J by 9 bases. CDR3 nucleotides: TGTGCCAGCAGTGTACAAGCGGGAGAAATTGGTGAGCAGTTCTTC. Protein product: CASSVQAGEIGEQFF.

This clonotype was recorded a few times. The rearrangement uses TRBV7-9 and TRBJ2-1; a weak D match, TRBD1 (6 bases). Germline CDR1 is SEHNR and CDR2 is FQNEAQ (reference sequence). The V gene lost 1 base and the J gene lost 2 bases, with 12 bases spanning the gap. This CDR3 is 16 amino acids long. DNA of the CDR3: TGTGCCAGCAGCTTAGGGCCCGGGACAACCTACAATGAGCAGTTCTTC. This codes for CASSLGPGTTYNEQFF.

The V and J genes are TRBV24-1 and TRBJ2-3; perhaps TRBD1 as D (7 bases). Trimming removed 1 base at V and 1 base at J, with 26 bases between. The CDR3 sequence is 21 residues long. Per the germline V gene, CDR1 is KGHDR and CDR2 is SFDVKD. CDR3 nucleotides: TGTGCCACCAGTGATTTTGGGGGGAGTTGGACAGGAGGCCGACGCACAGATACGCAGTATTTT. Its protein is CATSDFGGSWTGGRRTDTQYF.

V and J are TRBV10-2 and TRBJ1-1, with a possible D match to TRBD1 (5 bases). The CDR3 is made up of 12 amino acids. The V gene lost 2 bases and the J gene lost 6 bases, with 7 bases spanning the gap. Germline CDR1 is WSHSY and CDR2 is SAAADI. CDR3 DNA sequence: TGCGCCAGCAGTGAGGGGGCAGCTGAAGCTTTCTTT. Translation: CASSEGAAEAFF.

Many counts were recorded for this clonotype. The rearrangement links TRBV29-1 to TRBJ2-5, with 7 nucleotides matching TRBD2. Germline V gives CDR1 SQVTM, CDR2 ANQGSEA. The J segment lost 11 bases and the V segment lost 4 bases, leaving 7 bases of the junction unmatched. The CDR3 is 11 residues long. The CDR3 spells CSVVNRGEQYF. CDR3 nucleotides: TGCAGCGTTGTAAACCGGGGGGAACAGTACTTC.

The chain is built from TRBV7-9 and TRBJ1-4, with 10 bases fitting TRBD1. In germline, CDR1 is SEHNR, CDR2 FQNEAQ (reference sequence). V lost 5 bases and J lost 7; bases outside the gene matches: 4. The CDR3 is made up of 14 amino acids. The CDR3 loop reads CASSRTGGGEKLFF. The CDR3 nucleotides are TGTGCCAGCAGCAGGACAGGGGGAGGTGAAAAACTGTTTTTT.

The J gene is TRBJ1-5, the V gene TRBV27; D is undetermined. This CDR3 spans 13 amino acids. V dropped 5 bases and J dropped 0 bases, with 5 bases sitting between them. Looked up from germline, CDR1 is MNHEY and CDR2 is SMNVEV (reference sequence). CDR3 protein: CASSTTSNQPQHF. For the CDR3, the DNA is TGTGCCAGCAGTACCACTAGCAATCAGCCCCAGCATTTT.

The rearrangement uses TRBV4-3 and TRBJ2-3; the match to TRBD2 covers 16 bases. This CDR3 region has 20 residues. Germline lookup yields CDR1 LGHNA and CDR2 YSLEER. After removal of 0 bases from V and 6 bases from J, the junction contained 12 bases not matched to a gene. This chain's CDR3 is CASSQDSPEGLAGGLDTQYF. CDR3 nucleotides: TGCGCCAGCAGCCAAGATAGCCCGGAGGGACTAGCGGGGGGGCTGGATACGCAGTATTTT.